The clone carrying this T cell receptor (beta chain) has more than one count but fewer than ten. No antigen is known for it. This sample was taken from a study of T-cell memory formation after mild COVID-19. Overall study results and limits: The appearance of some responding clones in pre-infection memory suggested that cross-reactive memory joined.

TCRdb fed the 5' RACE reads into MiXCR, producing one record per CDR3 protein. This sample has approximately 450,000 distinct CDR3 sequences, with 15% to 20% found just once. Trimming took 4 bases from V and 0 from J, leaving 11 bases between them. CDR1 and CDR2 (germline): SGHNT, YYREEE (reference sequence). This CDR3 is 16 amino acids long. The sequence was obtained from an adult woman who had mild COVID-19 (a few samples of this study predate the infection). Cell type and time point are not known. Sequencing was carried out using PBMCs or a T cell subset sorted from them (not recorded which). The rearrangement joins TRBV5-4 to TRBJ2-6, with D perhaps given as TRBD1 or TRBD2 (5 bases each). The CDR3 bases are TGTGCCAGCAGCCCTGGGGGTAGCTCTGGGGCCAACGTCCTGACTTTC. Translated, it gives CASSPGGSSGANVLTF.